This TCR beta chain originates from a study of blood T cell repertoires in COVID-19. Study-wide background: PBMCs, B-cell-depleted T cells, or T cells provided the cDNA or gDNA that made up the material.

Assay used: immunoSEQ multiplex PCR; TCRdb lists only in-frame clones, some missing. The repertoire has under 65,000 clones, more than 60% of them found once; the top ten carry roughly 13%. Germline values: CDR1 MNHEY, CDR2 SMNVEV (reference sequence). The CDR3 has 14 amino acids. J lost 3 bases, V lost 6 bases, and 7 bases had no gene match. Sequences were obtained from peripheral blood. The chain combines TRBV27 with TRBJ1-1; TRBD1 matches at 7 bases. The receptor comes from a woman in her 70s with acute or convalescent COVID-19. CDR3 in DNA: TGTGCCAGCAGATCAGGGGGACCTGACACTGAAGCTTTCTTT. Its translation: CASRSGGPDTEAFF.